The T cell receptor beta chain under discussion was sequenced for a study of cytomegalovirus exposure and HLA in healthy donors. This CDR3 comprises 15 residues. Germline V gene lookup returns CDR1 SGHTA and CDR2 FQGNSA. Trimming shortened V by 3 bases and J by 0 bases, and 12 bases separated the two germline ends. Worth noting for this clone: Its antigen is unidentified.

The PCR employed 60 Vbeta primers together with 13 Jbeta primers. The repertoire was sequenced with immunoSEQ multiplex PCR; TCRdb's copy has only in-frame clones and lacks some. Among some 170,000 clones, approximately 75% were seen once, and the ten largest hold 3.7%. General study points: More clonal expansion characterized HLA-associated TCR beta chains than equally common others in a later analysis. In a later analysis, donors in an Asian-associated ancestry cluster reportedly had fewer N-insertions in productive TCRs than the cohort mean. The authors listed around 150 TCR beta chains as cytomegalovirus-associated. Later work found most CMV-associated TCR beta chains apparently HLA-restricted.

The rearrangement joins TRBV7-2 to TRBJ2-7, with D possibly being TRBD1 (6 bases). This sequence was found in a man younger than 40 in good health and CMV-seropositive. Material for sequencing was PBMCs. The CDR3 loop reads CASSLSGADSYEQYF. CDR3 nucleotides: TGTGCCAGCAGCTTGTCAGGGGCCGACTCCTACGAGCAGTACTTC.